This T cell receptor (beta chain) was retrieved from a study of T cells in Graves' hyperthyroidism and ophthalmopathy. The TCR beta CDR3 regions underwent amplification using RNA transcripts as the source. A set of HTBI primers served as the primers for a first-round RT-PCR of the TCR CDR3. TCRdb used MiXCR to reprocess the multiplex PCR reads, holding one entry per CDR3 protein. This table holds about 610,000 distinct CDR3 sequences, over 12% found once. This clonotype was picked up many times. Material for sequencing was blood. This TCR derives from a woman aged 35 to 49 with Graves' ophthalmopathy.

For the CDR3, the DNA is TGTGCCAGCAGTTTTTATTTTCCGGCTGGAGGGGCCGCTTTCTTT. This encodes CASSFYFPAGGAAFF. The chain employs TRBV28 and TRBJ1-1, with D maybe TRBD1 (5 bases). The V and J ends lost 3 bases and 11 bases respectively, with 22 bases between them. Germline CDR1 MDHEN, CDR2 SYDVKM. The CDR3 is made up of 15 amino acids.